The 30 T cell receptor beta chains listed next were all sequenced from one sample in a study of long-term antiretroviral therapy in people with HIV. Version v3.0 of the immunoSEQ assay ran at survey level. Sequencing was performed with immunoSEQ multiplex PCR; in TCRdb, only in-frame clones are kept and a portion is missing. The sample has more than 15,000 clones, 80% to 95% seen once. The starting material was unsorted PBMCs, obtained 0.6 years after starting antiretroviral therapy. The receptors shown here come from a woman between 35 and 50 years old with HIV.

The chain has TRBV19 and TRBJ1-3; 8 nucleotides align to TRBD1. Germline V gene sequence: CDR1 LNHDA, CDR2 SQIVND (reference sequence). V shed 9 bases and J 0 bases; nucleotides not matched to a gene: 10. This CDR3 is built from 16 residues. CDR3 amino acids: CASQDAGGASGNTIYF. CDR3 in DNA: TGTGCCAGCCAAGACGCAGGGGGCGCCTCTGGAAACACCATATATTTT.

The chain is built from TRBV7-9 and TRBJ1-1, with D hard to call. CDR3 length equals 13 residues. CDR1 and CDR2 from the germline V gene are SEHNR and FQNEAQ (reference sequence). V gave up 2 bases and J gave up 2 bases, with 6 bases separating them. The CDR3 DNA is TGTGCCAGCAGCTTACAGGTCAACACTGAAGCTTTCTTT. This translates into CASSLQVNTEAFF.

The rearrangement uses TRBV5-5 and TRBJ1-2; D is uncertain. The CDR3 totals 15 residues. V lost 4 bases and J 4 bases, leaving 17 bases between the germline ends. Looked up from germline, CDR1 is SGHKS and CDR2 is YYEKEE (reference sequence). The CDR3 loop reads CASSPNPHGSYGYTF. DNA of the CDR3: TGTGCCAGCAGCCCCAACCCCCACGGGAGCTATGGCTACACCTTC.

The chain has TRBV7-2 and TRBJ2-7, with 9 bases fitting TRBD1. Germline V gene data show CDR1 as SGHTA and CDR2 as FQGNSA. The CDR3 contains 15 residues. V trimming: 2 bases; J trimming: 6 bases; junction bases outside the gene matches: 8. CDR3 sequence reads: CASSLNRGRTFEQYF. CDR3 bases: TGTGCCAGCAGCTTAAACAGGGGGCGAACCTTCGAGCAGTACTTC. Supplemented by reference TRBV7-2 and TRBJ2-7, the full variable domain reads GAGVSQSPSNKVTEKGKDVELRCDPISGHTALYWYRQSLGQGLEFLIYFQGNSAPDKSGLPSDRFSAERTGGSVSTLTIQRTQQEDSAVYLCASSLNRGRTFEQYFGPGTRLTVT.

This chain links TRBV5-5 with TRBJ2-7; 7 bases fit TRBD1. Germline CDR1 SGHKS, CDR2 YYEKEE (reference sequence). The V segment lost 0 bases and the J segment 4 bases; nucleotides outside the gene matches: 10. This CDR3 has 16 amino acids. The CDR3 spells CASSLEPAGGRYEQYF. DNA of the CDR3: TGTGCCAGCAGCTTGGAGCCGGCAGGGGGTAGGTACGAGCAGTACTTC. Full variable domain (rest looked up from reference TRBV5-5 and TRBJ2-7): DAGVTQSPTHLIKTRGQQVTLRCSPISGHKSVSWYQQVLGQGPQFIFQYYEKEERGRGNFPDRFSARQFPNYSSELNVNALLLGDSALYLCASSLEPAGGRYEQYFGPGTRLTVT.

The DNA for the CDR3 is TGTGCCGCCTCCCGGGACACCGGGGAGCTGTTTTTT. Protein sequence: CAASRDTGELFF. The chain combines TRBV2 with TRBJ2-2; D call uncertain. The CDR3 totals 12 residues. Germline loops: CDR1 SNHLY, CDR2 FYNNEI. V shed 11 bases and J shed 3 bases, with 10 bases lying between them.

The J gene is TRBJ2-1, the V gene TRBV1; the table's D call, TRBD2, was not checked against the DNA. TRBV1 is marked as a pseudogene. The CDR3 is 16 amino acids. In DNA form, the CDR3 reads TGCACCAGCAGTCAGCCGGGACTAGCGGGGGGAGCTGAGCAGTTCTTC. This codes for CTSSQPGLAGGAEQFF.

The rearrangement links TRBV9 to TRBJ1-2, with no clear D. The CDR3 has 16 amino acids. Between the trimmed V and J ends, which lost 0 bases and 4 bases, there was a span of 16 bases. Germline-derived CDR1 and CDR2 are SGDLS and YYNGEE. This CDR3 reads CASSVGTVGPSYGYTF. DNA of the CDR3: TGTGCCAGCAGCGTAGGAACGGTCGGCCCTAGCTATGGCTACACCTTC.

V usage is TRBV19 and J usage is TRBJ1-5; tentatively, D is TRBD1 (6 bases). Germline assignment: CDR1 LNHDA and CDR2 SQIVND (reference sequence). The CDR3 covers 15 residues. The ends were cut back, 1 base at V and 4 bases at J, with 11 bases in the middle. In nucleotides, the CDR3 is TGTGCCAGTAGTATAGTTCCAGGGGAGAATCAGCCCCAGCATTTT. Its protein product is CASSIVPGENQPQHF. Full variable domain (missing parts from reference TRBV19 and TRBJ1-5): DGGITQSPKYLFRKEGQNVTLSCEQNLNHDAMYWYRQDPGQGLRLIYYSQIVNDFQKGDIAEGYSVSREKKESFPLTVTSAQKNPTAFYLCASSIVPGENQPQHFGDGTRLSIL.

The rearrangement joins TRBV19 to TRBJ2-5; 13 bases agree with TRBD2. The V segment lost 3 bases and the J segment 6 bases; nucleotides outside the gene matches: 13. Germline-derived CDR1 and CDR2 are LNHDA and SQIVND (reference sequence). This CDR3 has 18 residues. Here the CDR3 reads CASSMRVQTSGGDKTQYF. The CDR3 DNA is TGTGCCAGTAGTATGAGAGTGCAAACTAGCGGGGGGGACAAGACCCAGTACTTC.

The rearrangement uses TRBV7-2 and TRBJ2-7; 7 bases line up with TRBD1. Looked up from germline, CDR1 is SGHTA and CDR2 is FQGNSA. The CDR3 has 15 residues. V shed 5 bases and J 3 bases; nucleotides not matched to a gene: 10. The CDR3 sequence: CASSLAGTEGYEQYF. Here the CDR3 DNA reads TGTGCCAGCAGCCTCGCCGGGACAGAAGGCTACGAGCAGTACTTC.

The rearrangement uses TRBV10-3 and TRBJ1-2, with D hard to call. V was shortened by 4 bases and J by 7 bases, with 7 bases between the two germline ends. Germline CDR1 and CDR2: ENHRY and SYGVKD. The CDR3 is 11 amino acids. CDR3: CAISGEGGYTF. The CDR3 bases are TGTGCCATCAGTGGCGAGGGTGGCTACACCTTC.

The gene calls are TRBV5-1 and TRBJ1-3, with a weak D call TRBD1 (5 bases). CDR3 length: 16 amino acids. From germline, CDR1 is SGHRS and CDR2 YFSETQ. V lost 0 bases and J lost 2, with 12 bases in between. The chain's CDR3 is CASSLEGPSTGNTIYF. As DNA, the CDR3 is TGCGCCAGCAGCTTGGAGGGACCGAGTACTGGAAACACCATATATTTT.

This chain connects TRBV2 to TRBJ1-2; tentatively, D is TRBD1 (6 bases). Germline lookup yields CDR1 SNHLY and CDR2 FYNNEI. V gave up 5 bases and J gave up 4 bases, with 11 bases separating them. The CDR3 spans 13 residues. In DNA form, the CDR3 reads TGTGCCAGCAGTTCACAGGGCACCTATGGCTACACCTTC. Translated, it gives CASSSQGTYGYTF.

The chain links TRBV4-3 to TRBJ2-5, with 9 nucleotides matching TRBD2. The CDR3 is 18 amino acids. The germline CDR1 and CDR2 sequences are LGHNA and YSLEER. Trimming at V came to 0 bases and at J to 0 bases, leaving 8 bases not matched to a gene. CDR3 nucleotide sequence: TGCGCCAGCAGCCAAGATGGGGCCGCGGGGGGGTACCAAGAGACCCAGTACTTC. This translates into CASSQDGAAGGYQETQYF.

Here the CDR3 DNA reads TGTGCCAGCAGCTTAGTCGTGGGTCAGGGTGGTCCCAACTATGGCTACACCTTC. Its protein is CASSLVVGQGGPNYGYTF. The chain has TRBV7-8 and TRBJ1-2; D is perhaps TRBD1 (5 bases). This CDR3 contains 18 residues. Germline V gives CDR1 SGHVS, CDR2 FQNEAQ. V lost 1 base and J 2 bases, leaving 20 bases between the germline ends.

The chain links TRBV6-5 to TRBJ1-1; D call uncertain. V gave up 6 bases and J gave up 1 base, with 9 bases separating them. Per the germline V gene, CDR1 is MNHEY and CDR2 is SVGAGI. The CDR3 covers 13 residues. The CDR3 is CASRPTKNTEAFF. The CDR3 DNA reads as TGTGCCAGCAGGCCTACAAAGAACACTGAAGCTTTCTTT.

The chain is built from TRBV10-3 and TRBJ2-1; D may be TRBD2 (7 bases). The CDR3 is 16 residues long. The V end was cut by 0 bases, the J end by 8 bases, with 17 bases between. The germline gives CDR1 ENHRY, CDR2 SYGVKD. CDR3: CAISESTGGPSYEQFF. The CDR3 DNA is TGTGCCATCAGTGAGTCAACGGGGGGCCCTTCCTATGAGCAGTTCTTC.

V is TRBV7-9 and J is TRBJ2-5; D gene uncertain. The CDR3 consists of 14 residues. Trimming took 8 bases from V and 1 from J, leaving 14 bases between them. In germline, CDR1 is SEHNR, CDR2 FQNEAQ (reference sequence). The CDR3 loop is CASGDSGIQETQYF. In DNA, the CDR3 is TGTGCCAGCGGGGATTCAGGAATCCAAGAGACCCAGTACTTC.

The rearrangement uses TRBV4-3 and TRBJ1-4, with D unresolved. The V gene lost 1 base and the J gene lost 10 bases, with 7 bases spanning the gap. This CDR3 comprises 12 residues. Germline loops: CDR1 LGHNA, CDR2 YSLEER. DNA for the CDR3: TGCGCCAGCAGCCAAGGGACCGGAAAACTGTTTTTT. It yields the protein CASSQGTGKLFF.

The chain uses TRBV4-3 and TRBJ1-1, with a weak D call TRBD1 (6 bases). Germline values: CDR1 LGHNA, CDR2 YSLEER. Trimming left V 4 bases short and J 5 bases short, with 20 bases between. CDR3 size: 16 residues. The CDR3 coding sequence is TGCGCCAGCAGCCTTGGGGGCGGGGCTGTTGGGACTGAAGCTTTCTTT. It yields the protein CASSLGGGAVGTEAFF.

The CDR3 sequence is CASSLAPGSTNEKLFF. Written as DNA, the CDR3 is TGCGCCAGCAGCTTGGCGCCGGGCAGCACTAATGAAAAACTGTTTTTT. The V gene is TRBV5-1, the J gene TRBJ1-4; D remains unclear. Trimming removed 0 bases at V and 2 bases at J, with 11 bases between. There are 16 residues in the CDR3. The germline CDR1 and CDR2 sequences are SGHRS and YFSETQ.

This clone was recorded once. The chain couples TRBV5-6 to TRBJ1-4, with a possible D match to TRBD1 (5 bases). Trimming stripped 1 base from V and 5 bases from J, with 12 bases between. CDR3 length: 15 amino acids. Per the germline V gene, CDR1 is SGHDT and CDR2 is YYEEEE. CDR3 coding DNA: TGTGCCAGCAGCTTGTTTGACAGATTCAATGAAAAACTGTTTTTT. This codes for CASSLFDRFNEKLFF.

This clone was observed once. The J gene is TRBJ2-2, the V gene TRBV10-3; the D call may be TRBD1 or TRBD2 (5 bases each). CDR1 is ENHRY, CDR2 SYGVKD, per germline. V lost 1 base to trimming and J lost 0 bases, with 15 bases between them. The CDR3 is made up of 18 amino acids. CDR3: CAISELVRDPANTGELFF. The CDR3 DNA follows: TGTGCCATCAGTGAGTTGGTCAGGGACCCCGCGAACACCGGGGAGCTGTTTTTT.

This chain connects TRBV27 to TRBJ1-2, with a weak D call TRBD1 (5 bases). V was clipped by 5 bases and J by 0 bases, with 16 bases between them. Germline values: CDR1 MNHEY, CDR2 SMNVEV (reference sequence). This CDR3 has 16 amino acids. In DNA form, the CDR3 reads TGTGCCAGCAGTCTAACGACAGCTATAACTAACTATGGCTACACCTTC. Translating gives CASSLTTAITNYGYTF.

This clone was picked up a small number of times. The chain couples TRBV4-1 to TRBJ1-2; possibly TRBD1 for D (6 bases). The germline CDR1 and CDR2 sequences are MGHRA and YSYEKL. Trimming cost V 3 bases and J 2 bases, with 10 bases left between them. CDR3 size: 14 residues. As DNA, the CDR3 is TGCGCCAGCAGCCAGACCCAGGGGAACTATGGCTACACCTTC. Amino acids: CASSQTQGNYGYTF.

Only one count was recorded for this clone. J is TRBJ2-7 and V is TRBV27; 7 positions agree with TRBD1. V lost 4 bases, J lost 2 bases, and 5 bases stayed unmatched. CDR3 size: 14 residues. Germline CDR1 reads MNHEY; CDR2 reads SMNVEV (reference sequence). CDR3 DNA: TGTGCCAGCAGTTACAGGGGCCGAACCTACGAGCAGTACTTC. It encodes CASSYRGRTYEQYF.

CDR3 amino acids: CASSLSASGGPGGELFF. The CDR3 DNA follows: TGTGCCAGCAGTTTATCGGCTAGCGGGGGCCCGGGGGGGGAGCTGTTTTTT. The chain has TRBV27 and TRBJ2-2; the match to TRBD2 covers 10 bases. Germline values: CDR1 MNHEY, CDR2 SMNVEV (reference sequence). With V trimmed by 0 bases and J by 8 bases, 9 bases remained unmatched. The CDR3 runs to 17 residues.

The chain carries TRBV18 and TRBJ1-1; weak D call: TRBD1 (6 bases). This CDR3 contains 16 residues. Germline lookup yields CDR1 KGHSH and CDR2 LQKENI. The ends were cut back, 3 bases at V and 0 bases at J, with 14 bases in the middle. The CDR3 DNA sequence: TGTGCCAGCTCACCTCCGGGGGCGAAGATGAACACTGAAGCTTTCTTT. Its protein product is CASSPPGAKMNTEAFF. Full variable domain (outside the CDR3, taken from reference TRBV18 and TRBJ1-1): NAGVMQNPRHLVRRRGQEARLRCSPMKGHSHVYWYRQLPEEGLKFMVYLQKENIIDESGMPKERFSAEFPKEGPSILRIQQVVRGDSAAYFCASSPPGAKMNTEAFFGQGTRLTVV.

This chain links TRBV6-5 with TRBJ1-2, with D tentatively TRBD1 (5 bases). Germline values: CDR1 MNHEY, CDR2 SVGAGI. The CDR3 is 15 amino acids. With 8 bases removed from V and 0 bases from J, the gap between germline ends came to 16 bases. CDR3 sequence (DNA): TGTGCCAGCCTAATGGGGACGGGAGCTAACTATGGCTACACCTTC. This gives the protein CASLMGTGANYGYTF.